This T cell receptor beta chain was captured in a study of regulatory T cells in long-lasting Graves disease. Time point given: newly diagnosed GD, antithyroid drugs for less than 3 months. PBMC-derived RNA was used for the TCR library. General study findings and limits: TRBV28, TRBJ1-2 and TRBJ2-5 were favored in persistent disease. Reduced TCR diversity was observed in persistent Graves' patients versus newly diagnosed patients.

With iRepertoire HTBI primers and Arm-PCR of CDR3 regions, TCR beta libraries were built. Source study methods: The study identified 62 TRBV and about 14 TRBJ segments across samples. Each CDR3 protein gets one entry after TCRdb re-called the multiplex PCR reads with MiXCR. Clone size and V and J calls follow TCRdb, not the original study. The data show roughly 380,000 distinct CDR3 sequences, about a sixth seen once. On this clonotype: Its antigen remains unidentified.

The CDR3 totals 15 residues. Germline V gives CDR1 SGHDT, CDR2 YYEEEE. Deletions cut 2 bases from V and 7 bases from J, with 13 bases between. The chain employs TRBV5-6 and TRBJ1-6; D is possibly TRBD1 (6 bases). This receptor was taken from a female donor with Graves disease. Source: peripheral blood mononuclear cells (PBMCs), taken at new diagnosis, from a patient treated with antithyroid drugs. The CDR3 sequence: CASSLDRPGNSPLHF. DNA for the CDR3: TGTGCCAGCAGCTTAGACAGGCCTGGGAATTCACCCCTCCACTTT.